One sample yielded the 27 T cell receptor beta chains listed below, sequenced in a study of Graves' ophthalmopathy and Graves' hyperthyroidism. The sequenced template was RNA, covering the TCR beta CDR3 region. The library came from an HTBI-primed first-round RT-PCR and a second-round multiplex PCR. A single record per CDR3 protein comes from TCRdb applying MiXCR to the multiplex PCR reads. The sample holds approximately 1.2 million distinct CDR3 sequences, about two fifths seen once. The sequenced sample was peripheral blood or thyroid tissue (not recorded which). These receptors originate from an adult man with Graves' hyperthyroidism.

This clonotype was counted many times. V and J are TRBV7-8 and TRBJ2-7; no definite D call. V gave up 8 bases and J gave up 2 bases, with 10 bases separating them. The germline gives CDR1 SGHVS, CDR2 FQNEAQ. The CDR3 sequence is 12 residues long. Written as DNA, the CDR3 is TGTGCCAGCGTCTCAAAGGCCTACGAGCAGTACTTC. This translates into CASVSKAYEQYF.

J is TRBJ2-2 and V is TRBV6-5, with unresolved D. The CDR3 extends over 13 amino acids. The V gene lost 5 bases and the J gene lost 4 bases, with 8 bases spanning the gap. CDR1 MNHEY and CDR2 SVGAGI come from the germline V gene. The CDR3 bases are TGTGCCAGCAGTGACCATAGCACCGGGGAGCTGTTTTTT. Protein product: CASSDHSTGELFF.

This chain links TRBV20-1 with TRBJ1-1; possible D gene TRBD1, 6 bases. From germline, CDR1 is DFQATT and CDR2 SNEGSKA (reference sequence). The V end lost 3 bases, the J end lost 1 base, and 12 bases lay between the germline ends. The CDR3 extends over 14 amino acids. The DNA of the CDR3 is TGCAGTGCTAGTCCAGGGGCGCGGAACACTGAAGCTTTCTTT. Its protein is CSASPGARNTEAFF.

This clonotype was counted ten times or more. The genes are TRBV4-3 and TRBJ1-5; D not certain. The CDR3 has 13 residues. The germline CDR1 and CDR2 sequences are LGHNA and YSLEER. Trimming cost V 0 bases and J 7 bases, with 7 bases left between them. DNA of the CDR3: TGCGCCAGCAGCCAAGATGGCCTACAGCCCCAGCATTTT. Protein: CASSQDGLQPQHF.

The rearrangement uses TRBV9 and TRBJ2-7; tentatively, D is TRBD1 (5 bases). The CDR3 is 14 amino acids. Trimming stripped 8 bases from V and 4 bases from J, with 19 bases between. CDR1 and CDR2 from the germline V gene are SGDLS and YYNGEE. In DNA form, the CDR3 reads TGTGCCAGTAGTCCCCGGACAAAAGCTTACGAGCAGTACTTC. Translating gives CASSPRTKAYEQYF.

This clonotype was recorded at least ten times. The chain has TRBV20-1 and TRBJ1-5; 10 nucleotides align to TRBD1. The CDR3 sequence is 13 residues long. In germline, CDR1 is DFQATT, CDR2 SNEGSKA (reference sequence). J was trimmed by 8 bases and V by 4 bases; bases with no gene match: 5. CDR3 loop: CSATGQGHEPQHF. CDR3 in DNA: TGCAGTGCTACGGGACAGGGGCACGAGCCCCAGCATTTT.

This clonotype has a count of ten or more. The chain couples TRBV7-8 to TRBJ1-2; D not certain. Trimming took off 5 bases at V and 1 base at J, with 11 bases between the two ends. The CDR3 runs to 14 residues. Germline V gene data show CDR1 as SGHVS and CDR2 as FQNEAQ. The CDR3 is CASSRGGLNYGYTF. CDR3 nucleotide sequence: TGTGCCAGCAGCCGGGGTGGGCTTAACTATGGCTACACCTTC.

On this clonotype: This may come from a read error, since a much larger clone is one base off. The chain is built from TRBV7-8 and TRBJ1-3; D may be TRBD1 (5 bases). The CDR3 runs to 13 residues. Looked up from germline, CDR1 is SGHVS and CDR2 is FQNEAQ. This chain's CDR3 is CASSVIGGNTVYF. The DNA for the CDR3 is TGTGCCAGCAGCGTAATTGGGGGAAACACCGTATATTTT.

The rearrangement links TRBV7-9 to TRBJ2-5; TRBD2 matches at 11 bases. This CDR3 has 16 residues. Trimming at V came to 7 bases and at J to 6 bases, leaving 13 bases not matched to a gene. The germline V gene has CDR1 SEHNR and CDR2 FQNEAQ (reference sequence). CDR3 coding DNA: TGTGCCAGCACCCCAATAGCGGGAGGGCCGTCAAAGACCCAGTACTTC. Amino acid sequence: CASTPIAGGPSKTQYF.

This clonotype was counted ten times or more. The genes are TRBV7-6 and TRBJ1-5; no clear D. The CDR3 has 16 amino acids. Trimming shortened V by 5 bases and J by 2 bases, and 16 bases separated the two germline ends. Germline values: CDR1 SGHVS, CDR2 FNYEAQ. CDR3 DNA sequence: TGTGCCAGCAGCCCCTTCCGGGGAGAAGGCAATCAGCCCCAGCATTTT. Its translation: CASSPFRGEGNQPQHF.

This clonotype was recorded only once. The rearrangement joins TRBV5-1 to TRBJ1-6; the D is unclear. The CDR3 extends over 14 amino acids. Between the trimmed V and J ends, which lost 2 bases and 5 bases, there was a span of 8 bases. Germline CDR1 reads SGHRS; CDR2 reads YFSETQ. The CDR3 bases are TGCGCCAGCAGCTTTTCTGCAAATAATTCACCCCTCCACTTT. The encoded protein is CASSFSANNSPLHF.

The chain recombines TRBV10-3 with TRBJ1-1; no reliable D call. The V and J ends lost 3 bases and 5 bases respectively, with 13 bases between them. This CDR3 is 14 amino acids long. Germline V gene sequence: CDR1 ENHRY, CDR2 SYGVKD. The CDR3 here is CAISDPGRRTEAFF. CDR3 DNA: TGTGCCATCAGTGACCCCGGGAGGCGGACTGAAGCTTTCTTT.

The CDR3: CASSPREMETQYF. The CDR3, as DNA: TGTGCCAGCTCACCACGGGAAATGGAGACCCAGTACTTC. The V gene is TRBV18, the J gene TRBJ2-5, with D unresolved. Germline V gene data show CDR1 as KGHSH and CDR2 as LQKENI. V lost 1 base and J lost 5, with 8 bases in between. The CDR3 sequence is 13 residues long.

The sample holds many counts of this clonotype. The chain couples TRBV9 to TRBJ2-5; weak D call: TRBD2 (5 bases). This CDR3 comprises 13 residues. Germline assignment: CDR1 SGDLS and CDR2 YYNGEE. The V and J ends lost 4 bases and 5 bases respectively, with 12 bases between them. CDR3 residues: CASSPPRRETQYF. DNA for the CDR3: TGTGCCAGCAGCCCCCCGAGGAGGGAGACCCAGTACTTC.

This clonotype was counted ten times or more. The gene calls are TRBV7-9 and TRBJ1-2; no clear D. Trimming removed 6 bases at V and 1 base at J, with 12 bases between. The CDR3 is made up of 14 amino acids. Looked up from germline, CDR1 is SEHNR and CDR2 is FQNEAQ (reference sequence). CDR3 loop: CASSLGVGNYGYTF. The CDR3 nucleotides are TGTGCCAGCAGTTTGGGTGTAGGTAACTATGGCTACACCTTC.

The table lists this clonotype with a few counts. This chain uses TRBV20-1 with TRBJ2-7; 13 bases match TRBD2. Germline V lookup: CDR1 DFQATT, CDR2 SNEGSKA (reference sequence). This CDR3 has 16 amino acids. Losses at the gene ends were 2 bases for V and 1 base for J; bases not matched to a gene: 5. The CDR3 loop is CSARTSGRGASYEQYF. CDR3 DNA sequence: TGCAGTGCTAGAACTAGCGGGAGGGGAGCGTCCTACGAGCAGTACTTC.

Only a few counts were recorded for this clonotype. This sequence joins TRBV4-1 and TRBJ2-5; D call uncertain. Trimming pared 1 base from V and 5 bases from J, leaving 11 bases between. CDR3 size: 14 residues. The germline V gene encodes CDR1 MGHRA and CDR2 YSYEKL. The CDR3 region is CASSQVWDPETQYF. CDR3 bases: TGCGCCAGCAGCCAAGTTTGGGATCCCGAGACCCAGTACTTC.

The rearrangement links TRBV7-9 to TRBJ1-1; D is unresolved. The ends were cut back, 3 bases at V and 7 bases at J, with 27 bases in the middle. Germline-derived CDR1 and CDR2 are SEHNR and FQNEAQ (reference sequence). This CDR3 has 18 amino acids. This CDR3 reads CASSLDETPRLRYGEAFF. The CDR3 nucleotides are TGTGCCAGCAGCTTGGACGAGACCCCGCGCCTGAGGTATGGTGAAGCTTTCTTT.

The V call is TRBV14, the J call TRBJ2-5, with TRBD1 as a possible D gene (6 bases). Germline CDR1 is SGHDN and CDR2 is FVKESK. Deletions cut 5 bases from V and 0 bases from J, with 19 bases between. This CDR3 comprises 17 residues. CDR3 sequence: CASSLRTGHPYQETQYF. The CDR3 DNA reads TGTGCCAGCAGCTTGAGAACGGGACACCCGTACCAAGAGACCCAGTACTTC. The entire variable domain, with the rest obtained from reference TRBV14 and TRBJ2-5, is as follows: EAGVTQFPSHSVIEKGQTVTLRCDPISGHDNLYWYRRVMGKEIKFLLHFVKESKQDESGMPNNRFLAERTGGTYSTLKVQPAELEDSGVYFCASSLRTGHPYQETQYFGPGTRLLVL.

CDR3 protein: CASSTRGQGAGEQYF. DNA of the CDR3: TGTGCCAGCAGTACCCGGGGGCAGGGGGCGGGGGAGCAGTACTTC. The chain links TRBV28 to TRBJ2-7; 8 positions agree with TRBD1. V shed 5 bases and J 7 bases; nucleotides not matched to a gene: 13. CDR1 and CDR2 (germline): MDHEN, SYDVKM. This CDR3 is built from 15 residues. Combining the CDR3 with reference TRBV28 and TRBJ2-7 gives the whole variable domain DVKVTQSSRYLVKRTGEKVFLECVQDMDHENMFWYRQDPGLGLRLIYFSYDVKMKEKGDIPEGYSVSREKKERFSLILESASTNQTSMYLCASSTRGQGAGEQYFGPGTRLTVT.

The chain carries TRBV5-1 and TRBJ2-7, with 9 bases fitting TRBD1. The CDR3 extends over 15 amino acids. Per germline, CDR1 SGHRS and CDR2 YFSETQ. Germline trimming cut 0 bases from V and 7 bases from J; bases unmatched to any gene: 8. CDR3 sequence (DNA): TGCGCCAGCAGCTTGGAACAGGGGGCTGGGAATGAGCAGTACTTC. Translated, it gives CASSLEQGAGNEQYF. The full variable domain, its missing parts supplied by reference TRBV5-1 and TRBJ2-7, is KAGVTQTPRYLIKTRGQQVTLSCSPISGHRSVSWYQQTPGQGLQFLFEYFSETQRNKGNFPGRFSGRQFSNSRSEMNVSTLELGDSALYLCASSLEQGAGNEQYFGPGTRLTVT.

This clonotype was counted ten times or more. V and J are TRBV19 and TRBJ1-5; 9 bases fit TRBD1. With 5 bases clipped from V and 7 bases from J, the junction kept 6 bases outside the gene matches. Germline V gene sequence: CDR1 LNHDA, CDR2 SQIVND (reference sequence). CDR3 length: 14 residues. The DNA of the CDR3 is TGTGCCAGTAGTGGAACAGGGGGCTGGCAGCCCCAGCATTTT. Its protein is CASSGTGGWQPQHF.

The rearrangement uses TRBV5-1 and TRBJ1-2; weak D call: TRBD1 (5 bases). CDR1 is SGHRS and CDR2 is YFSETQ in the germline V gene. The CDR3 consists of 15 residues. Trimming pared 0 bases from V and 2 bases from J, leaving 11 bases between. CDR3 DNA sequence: TGCGCCAGCAGCTTGGATGGGGGAAACAACTATGGCTACACCTTC. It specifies CASSLDGGNNYGYTF. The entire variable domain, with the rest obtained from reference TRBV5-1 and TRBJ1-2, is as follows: KAGVTQTPRYLIKTRGQQVTLSCSPISGHRSVSWYQQTPGQGLQFLFEYFSETQRNKGNFPGRFSGRQFSNSRSEMNVSTLELGDSALYLCASSLDGGNNYGYTFGSGTRLTVV.

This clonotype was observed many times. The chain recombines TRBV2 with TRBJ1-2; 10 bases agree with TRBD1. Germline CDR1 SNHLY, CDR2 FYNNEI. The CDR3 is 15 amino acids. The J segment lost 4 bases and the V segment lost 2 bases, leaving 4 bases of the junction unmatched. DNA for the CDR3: TGTGCCAGCAGTGAATACCGGGACAGGGGCTATGGCTACACCTTC. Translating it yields CASSEYRDRGYGYTF.

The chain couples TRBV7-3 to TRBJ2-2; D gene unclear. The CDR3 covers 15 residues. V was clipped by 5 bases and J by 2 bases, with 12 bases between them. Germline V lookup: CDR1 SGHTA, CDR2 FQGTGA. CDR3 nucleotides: TGTGCCAGCAGCGCACACAGAGTTAACACCGGGGAGCTGTTTTTT. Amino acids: CASSAHRVNTGELFF.

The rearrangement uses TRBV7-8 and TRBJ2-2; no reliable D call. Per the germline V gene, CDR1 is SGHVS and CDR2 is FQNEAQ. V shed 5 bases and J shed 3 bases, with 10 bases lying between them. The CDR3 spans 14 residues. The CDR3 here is CASSPTGHTGELFF. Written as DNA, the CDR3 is TGTGCCAGCAGCCCAACGGGCCACACCGGGGAGCTGTTTTTT.

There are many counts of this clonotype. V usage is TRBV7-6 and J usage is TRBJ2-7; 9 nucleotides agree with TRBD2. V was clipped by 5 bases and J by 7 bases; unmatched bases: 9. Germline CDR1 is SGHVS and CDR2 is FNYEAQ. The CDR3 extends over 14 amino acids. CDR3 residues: CASSLPGTSSEQYF. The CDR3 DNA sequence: TGTGCCAGCAGCCTCCCGGGGACTAGCTCTGAGCAGTACTTC. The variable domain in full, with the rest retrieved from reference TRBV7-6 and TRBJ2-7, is GAGVSQSPRYKVTKRGQDVALRCDPISGHVSLYWYRQALGQGPEFLTYFNYEAQQDKSGLPNDRFSAERPEGSISTLTIQRTEQRDSAMYRCASSLPGTSSEQYFGPGTRLTVT.